These 21 T cell receptor beta chains were all obtained from the same sample, sequenced in a study of T cells in Graves' hyperthyroidism and ophthalmopathy. RNA transcripts yielded amplified TCR beta CDR3 regions. First-round RT-PCR targeting the TCR CDR3 was performed with the HTBI primer set. TCRdb passed the multiplex PCR reads through MiXCR, listing each CDR3 protein once. The repertoire holds under 250,000 distinct CDR3 sequences, with 24% as singletons. Material: blood. The receptors stem from a woman between 40 and 55 years old with Graves' ophthalmopathy.

This clonotype appeared many times. The chain is built from TRBV4-2 and TRBJ2-7; D call uncertain. Trimming pared 1 base from V and 12 bases from J, leaving 10 bases between. The length of the CDR3 is 11 residues. The germline V gene has CDR1 LGHNA and CDR2 YNFKEQ. DNA for the CDR3: TGTGCCAGCAGCCAAGGTCGAGCTATGTACTTC. Translation: CASSQGRAMYF.

This clonotype was observed many times. The chain links TRBV28 to TRBJ2-7; tentatively, D is TRBD2 (6 bases). Germline V gene lookup returns CDR1 MDHEN and CDR2 SYDVKM. The ends were cut back, 11 bases at V and 2 bases at J, with 13 bases in the middle. The CDR3 extends over 12 amino acids. The CDR3 here is CASWDFPYEQYF. Written as DNA, the CDR3 is TGTGCCTCATGGGACTTTCCCTACGAGCAGTACTTC.

This chain links TRBV12-3 or TRBV12-4 with TRBJ1-2; D is ambiguous. CDR3 length equals 15 residues. V lost 8 bases and J lost 2, with 18 bases in between. The DNA for the CDR3 is TGTGCCAGCGCTGAGGGCAGTTCCTCAAACTATGGCTACACCTTC. It translates to CASAEGSSSNYGYTF.

At least ten counts were recorded for this clonotype. One end of the junction does not line up with germline, which may come from a read error. This chain connects TRBV6-2 or TRBV6-3 to TRBJ2-7; 7 nucleotides align to TRBD2. Per the germline V gene, CDR1 is MNHEY and CDR2 is SVGEGT. The CDR3 is 16 residues long. This chain's CDR3 is CASSYSGGSPTFEQCF. The CDR3 nucleotides read TGTGCCAGCAGTTACTCGGGCGGGAGTCCTACTTTCGAGCAGTGCTTC.

This clonotype appeared many times. This chain connects TRBV28 to TRBJ2-7; 10 bases agree with TRBD1. Trimming took 8 bases from V and 4 from J; bases not matched to a gene: 5. The CDR3 consists of 13 residues. Germline V gene lookup returns CDR1 MDHEN and CDR2 SYDVKM. The CDR3 loop is CASAGQGNYEQYF. CDR3 nucleotide sequence: TGTGCCAGCGCGGGACAGGGGAATTACGAGCAGTACTTC. The whole variable domain, filled in from reference TRBV28 and TRBJ2-7, reads DVKVTQSSRYLVKRTGEKVFLECVQDMDHENMFWYRQDPGLGLRLIYFSYDVKMKEKGDIPEGYSVSREKKERFSLILESASTNQTSMYLCASAGQGNYEQYFGPGTRLTVT.

This clonotype came up many times. V is TRBV7-6 and J is TRBJ2-4; 12 nucleotides agree with TRBD2. CDR3 length equals 18 residues. V was pared by 5 bases and J by 1 base, with 9 bases of the junction left unmatched. CDR1 and CDR2 from the germline V gene are SGHVS and FNYEAQ. The chain's CDR3 is CASSKKLAGGTAKNIQYF. CDR3 DNA sequence: TGTGCCAGCAGCAAAAAACTAGCGGGAGGAACGGCCAAAAACATTCAGTACTTC.

The genes are TRBV4-2 and TRBJ2-2, with a weak D call TRBD2 (6 bases). CDR3 size: 17 residues. The germline V gene has CDR1 LGHNA and CDR2 YNFKEQ. V lost 0 bases to trimming and J lost 1 base, with 12 bases between them. CDR3 DNA: TGTGCCAGCAGCCAAGAGGTCGGGAGTTGGAACACCGGGGAGCTGTTTTTT. Translation: CASSQEVGSWNTGELFF.

The chain recombines TRBV4-1 with TRBJ2-5, with D possibly called TRBD1 or TRBD2 (6 bases each). This CDR3 region has 16 residues. Germline assignment: CDR1 MGHRA and CDR2 YSYEKL. The V gene lost 0 bases and the J gene lost 1 base, with 12 bases spanning the gap. The CDR3 here is CASSQDFGGGQETQYF. The CDR3 nucleotides read TGCGCCAGCAGCCAAGATTTCGGGGGCGGCCAAGAGACCCAGTACTTC.

This clonotype was picked up many times. The V gene is TRBV20-1, the J gene TRBJ2-4, with TRBD2 identical over 13 bases. Germline assignment: CDR1 DFQATT and CDR2 SNEGSKA (reference sequence). The length of the CDR3 is 18 residues. Germline trimming cut 3 bases from V and 3 bases from J; bases unmatched to any gene: 11. The CDR3 region is CSARGLAGLGNVKNIQYF. The CDR3 coding sequence is TGCAGTGCTAGGGGACTAGCGGGGTTAGGGAATGTCAAAAACATTCAGTACTTC.

This chain links TRBV5-5 with TRBJ2-7; TRBD1 matches at 8 bases. Germline V CDR1 and CDR2: SGHKS, YYEKEE (reference sequence). CDR3 length equals 15 residues. Germline trimming cut 1 base from V and 2 bases from J; bases unmatched to any gene: 5. CDR3 DNA sequence: TGTGCCAGCAGCTTGTTGACAGGGGTCACCTACGAGCAGTACTTC. This translates into CASSLLTGVTYEQYF.

With respect to this clonotype: A read error is possible here, since a much larger clone lies one base away. The genes are TRBV6-2 or TRBV6-3 and TRBJ2-2; tentatively, D is TRBD1 or TRBD2 (5 bases each). The CDR3 loop spans 15 amino acids. CDR1 is MNHEY and CDR2 is SVGEGT in the germline V gene. In DNA form, the CDR3 reads TGTGTCAGCAGTTGGGGGACGATTGTGTCCGGGGAGCTGTTTTTT. This codes for CVSSWGTIVSGELFF.

This clonotype was seen ten or more times. The gene calls are TRBV20-1 and TRBJ2-4, with TRBD2 identical over 16 bases. The CDR3 contains 18 residues. Germline V gives CDR1 DFQATT, CDR2 SNEGSKA (reference sequence). J gave up 8 bases and V 5 bases, and 15 bases lay outside the gene matches. CDR3 in amino acids: CSAEGLAGGPGPWDIQYF. The CDR3 DNA reads TGCAGTGCTGAGGGACTAGCGGGAGGGCCGGGGCCGTGGGACATTCAGTACTTC.

The chain joins TRBV24-1 to TRBJ2-5; D not certain. Germline-derived CDR1 and CDR2 are KGHDR and SFDVKD. This CDR3 is 16 amino acids long. V was shortened by 0 bases and J by 6 bases, with 16 bases between the two germline ends. CDR3 DNA sequence: TGTGCCACCAGTGATTTGTCATCAGTGGACCAGCAGACCCAGTACTTC. As protein: CATSDLSSVDQQTQYF.

As regards this clonotype: At one of its ends the junction is not consistent with the germline gene, which may arise from a read error. The chain has TRBV28 and TRBJ2-5; 10 nucleotides match TRBD2. CDR3 size: 18 residues. Per the germline V gene, CDR1 is MDHEN and CDR2 is SYDVKM. The CDR3 nucleotides read TGTGCCGGCAGTTTAATCTTTCCGTCTAGCGGGAGTAGGGAGACCCAGTACTTC. As protein: CAGSLIFPSSGSRETQYF. Based on the CDR3 plus reference TRBV28 and TRBJ2-5, the full variable domain is DVKVTQSSRYLVKRTGEKVFLECVQDMDHENMFWYRQDPGLGLRLIYFSYDVKMKEKGDIPEGYSVSREKKERFSLILESASTNQTSMYLCAGSLIFPSSGSRETQYFGPGTRLLVL.

The chain couples TRBV7-8 to TRBJ2-5; 11 nucleotides line up with TRBD2. J lost 2 bases, V lost 3 bases, and 2 bases had no gene match. Germline V gene data show CDR1 as SGHVS and CDR2 as FQNEAQ. This CDR3 spans 15 amino acids. CDR3 sequence reads: CASSFRLAGQETQYF. The CDR3 DNA is TGTGCCAGCAGCTTTAGACTAGCGGGGCAAGAGACCCAGTACTTC.

This clonotype came up many times. The gene calls are TRBV5-1 and TRBJ2-5; D is possibly TRBD2 (6 bases). Germline V gives CDR1 SGHRS, CDR2 YFSETQ. CDR3 length equals 13 residues. V lost 4 bases, J lost 0 bases, and 7 bases lay in between. The CDR3 loop reads CASSRGYQETQYF. As DNA, the CDR3 is TGCGCCAGCAGCCGGGGGTACCAAGAGACCCAGTACTTC.

This clonotype was seen many times. J is TRBJ2-2 and V is TRBV6-4; weak D call: TRBD2 (6 bases). Germline loops: CDR1 MRHNA, CDR2 SNTAGT. The CDR3 extends over 17 amino acids. Trimming stripped 6 bases from V and 4 bases from J, with 21 bases between. CDR3 sequence reads: CASSDPLAPGVTGELFF. DNA of the CDR3: TGTGCCAGCAGCGACCCTCTAGCGCCAGGTGTCACCGGGGAGCTGTTTTTT.

This chain links TRBV12-3 or TRBV12-4 with TRBJ2-7; 8 bases are shared with TRBD1. The junction had 7 bases not matched to a gene; V was cut back by 3 bases and J by 6 bases. This CDR3 has 14 amino acids. CDR3 coding DNA: TGTGCCAGCAGTTTTGAGACAGGGGCTATCGAGCAGTACTTC. This gives the protein CASSFETGAIEQYF.

This CDR3 reads CASSPRQGTGANVLTF. The CDR3, as DNA: TGTGCCAGCTCACCGAGACAGGGGACTGGGGCCAACGTCCTGACTTTC. The J gene is TRBJ2-6, the V gene TRBV18, with 8 positions matching TRBD1. CDR3 length: 16 amino acids. V was clipped by 3 bases and J by 2 bases; unmatched bases: 3. The germline CDR1 and CDR2 sequences are KGHSH and LQKENI.

The chain uses TRBV5-1 and TRBJ2-7, with 10 bases lining up with TRBD2. J was trimmed by 7 bases and V by 5 bases; bases with no gene match: 9. CDR3 length: 14 amino acids. Per the germline V gene, CDR1 is SGHRS and CDR2 is YFSETQ. CDR3 nucleotide sequence: TGCGCCAGCAGAGCGGGAGGGCCGGTGGGGGAGCAGTACTTC. This encodes CASRAGGPVGEQYF. The complete variable domain, with remaining parts taken from reference TRBV5-1 and TRBJ2-7, reads KAGVTQTPRYLIKTRGQQVTLSCSPISGHRSVSWYQQTPGQGLQFLFEYFSETQRNKGNFPGRFSGRQFSNSRSEMNVSTLELGDSALYLCASRAGGPVGEQYFGPGTRLTVT.

At least ten counts were recorded for this clonotype. The gene calls are TRBV29-1 and TRBJ2-5; the match to TRBD2 covers 8 bases. V trimming: 4 bases; J trimming: 2 bases; junction bases outside the gene matches: 18. Germline CDR1 reads SQVTM; CDR2 reads ANQGSEA. The CDR3 is 18 amino acids. The chain's CDR3 is CSVGGPGGRTTPQETQYF. CDR3 nucleotides: TGCAGCGTTGGCGGACCTGGCGGGAGGACGACCCCACAAGAGACCCAGTACTTC.